The T cell receptor (beta chain) under discussion was sequenced for a study of blood T cell repertoires in COVID-19. Study information: Donors in the United States, Italy and Spain gave samples during acute or convalescent COVID-19.

In the original workflow: Quantification of nucleated cells was approximated via reference gene primer amplification. Libraries were prepared by immunoSEQ multiplex PCR; TCRdb keeps only in-frame clonotypes and omits some of them. V and J calls and clone size are those listed in that table; D and trimming were worked out from the DNA. Here the sample spans 150,000 to 200,000 clones, roughly nine tenths being singletons. Per the germline V gene, CDR1 is SGHVS and CDR2 is FNYEAQ. CDR3 length: 13 residues. The trim removed 3 bases at V and 7 bases at J, leaving 5 bases unmatched. The J gene is TRBJ1-2, the V gene TRBV7-6; 7 bases align to TRBD1. Sample: peripheral blood. The source of this sequence is a man in his fifties or sixties with acute or convalescent COVID-19. CDR3 DNA sequence: TGTGCCAGCAGCTTGCAGCAGGGGGGTGGCTACACCTTC. Translation: CASSLQQGGGYTF.